This T cell receptor beta chain is from a study of T cells expressing NK-cell markers. No DNA is given; TCRdb re-called the 5' RACE reads and lists each CDR3 protein once. This sample contains around 550,000 distinct CDR3 sequences. In germline, CDR1 is SGHRS, CDR2 YFSETQ. This CDR3 spans 16 amino acids. This clonotype was obtained from a man aged 18 to 30 in good health. What was sequenced was blood T cells: a sorted CD56 or NKG2C T cell subset, CD4+ or CD8+ T cells, or bulk PBMC T cells (not recorded which). The chain links TRBV5-1 to TRBJ1-2; the D call from TCRdb, TRBD1, cannot be confirmed without DNA. CDR3 in amino acids: CASSQSPGTGLGGYTF.